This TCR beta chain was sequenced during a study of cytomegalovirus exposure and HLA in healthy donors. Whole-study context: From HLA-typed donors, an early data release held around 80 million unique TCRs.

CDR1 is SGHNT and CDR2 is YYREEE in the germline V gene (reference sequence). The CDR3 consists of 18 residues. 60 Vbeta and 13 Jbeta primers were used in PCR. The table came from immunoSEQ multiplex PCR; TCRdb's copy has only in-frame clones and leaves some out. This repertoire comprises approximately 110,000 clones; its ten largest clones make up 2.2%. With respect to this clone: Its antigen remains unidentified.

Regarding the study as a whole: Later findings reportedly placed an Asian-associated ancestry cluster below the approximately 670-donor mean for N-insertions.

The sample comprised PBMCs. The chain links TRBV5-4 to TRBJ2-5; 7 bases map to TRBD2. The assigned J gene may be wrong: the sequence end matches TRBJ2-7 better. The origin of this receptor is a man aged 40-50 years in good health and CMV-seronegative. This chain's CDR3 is CASSPGRGPRLAAYEQYF. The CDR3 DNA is TGTGCCAGCAGCCCAGGGCGGGGCCCGAGACTAGCAGCCTACGAGCAGTACTTC.